This T cell receptor beta chain originates from a study of beta chain features in type 1 diabetes. Broader study findings: TCRB repertoires of naive, central memory and Treg cells appeared more similar among patients than among healthy donors. Among all four CD4+ subsets, Type 1 diabetes patients had TCRB CDR3s that were moderately but significantly shorter.

Blood was drawn once from each donor into heparinised tubes. The draws averaged about 110 mL. Without exception, sorted populations had purity beyond 95%. Expressed TCRB transcripts were sequenced because the entire RNA isolate underwent reverse transcription. An average of about 3.5 million reads was obtained for naive, central memory and regulatory T cell samples. Assay: immunoSEQ multiplex PCR; the TCRdb copy retains only in-frame clones and omits some. The sample holds 500,000 to 650,000 clones, around 12% seen once. This clone was detected a few times. The antigen remains undetermined. Germline V gene sequence: CDR1 SGHNT, CDR2 YYREEE (reference sequence). V lost 4 bases and J lost 1, with 15 bases in between. There are 16 residues in the CDR3.

The V and J genes are TRBV5-4 and TRBJ2-1; no firm D call. The sequence was collected from a man between 25 and 39 years old with type 1 diabetes. The sequenced sample was naive CD4+ T cells from blood. Here the CDR3 DNA reads TGTGCCAGCAGCCTTGATGCGCCGGGTTCCTACAATGAGCAGTTCTTC. As protein: CASSLDAPGSYNEQFF. Filled out from reference TRBV5-4 and TRBJ2-1, the complete variable domain reads ETGVTQSPTHLIKTRGQQVTLRCSSQSGHNTVSWYQQALGQGPQFIFQYYREEENGRGNFPPRFSGLQFPNYSSELNVNALELDDSALYLCASSLDAPGSYNEQFFGPGTRLTVL.